This is a list of T cell receptor beta chains from one sample in a study of T cells in Graves' hyperthyroidism and ophthalmopathy. TCRdb analysed the multiplex PCR reads with MiXCR anew, one entry per CDR3 protein. The data contain 300,000 to 450,000 distinct CDR3 sequences, around a quarter of them singletons. Material for sequencing was blood. The source is a middle-aged man with Graves' hyperthyroidism. Each CDR3 is given with its conserved first and last residue. The D gene is left open where the match is weak. The size entry is marked missing in some rows and otherwise reads once, few, many or a size class.

TRBJ1-1 TRBV19 - - TGTGCCAGTAGTAGTCATACGGGGACCACTGAAGCTTTCTTT CASSSHTGTTEAFF
TRBJ2-1 TRBV5-1 few TRBD2 TGCGCCAGCAGCGCCGGACTAGCGGGAGGCCTGAGCTCCTACAATGAGCAGTTCTTC CASSAGLAGGLSSYNEQFF
TRBJ2-1 TRBV30 - TRBD2 TGTGCCTGGAAGCCTAGCGGGAGCTCCTACAATGAGCAGTTCTTC CAWKPSGSSYNEQFF
TRBJ1-5 TRBV7-8 many - TGTGCCAGCAGCCCGAGGACAGACAATCAGCCCCAGCATTTT CASSPRTDNQPQHF
TRBJ2-7 TRBV12-3/TRBV12-4 few TRBD2 TGTGCCAGCAGTTTCGGACTAGCGGCAGGGGTCTACGAGCAGTACTTC CASSFGLAAGVYEQYF
TRBJ1-1 TRBV6-1 few - TGTGCCAGCAGTCCAGCTGTTGAAGGGGGGAGAGGAGCTTTCTTT CASSPAVEGGRGAFF
TRBJ1-1 TRBV24-1 - - TGTGCCACCAGTGACTCGAGGTTTATGAACACTGAAGCTTTCTTT CATSDSRFMNTEAFF
TRBJ2-3 TRBV2 - - TGTGCCAGCAGTGACCCCAGTAGCACAGATACGCAGTATTTT CASSDPSSTDTQYF
TRBJ1-5 TRBV28 many - TGTGCCAGCGGGGATTATAGCAATCAGCCCCAGCATTTT CASGDYSNQPQHF
TRBJ2-1 TRBV12-3/TRBV12-4 - TRBD2 TGTGCCAGCAGTTTTTCTAGCGGTGAGCAGTTCTTC CASSFSSGEQFF
TRBJ2-5 TRBV7-9 - - TGTGCCAGCAGCTGGGCCATACAAGAGACCCAGTACTTC CASSWAIQETQYF
TRBJ2-4 TRBV2 many - TGTGCCAGCAATCGGGACCCCGGTGGAAACGTTCAGTACTTC CASNRDPGGNVQYF
TRBJ2-2 TRBV10-3 - TRBD2 TGTGCCACCAAACCCACCCTAACTGAGGCGGGAGGCCGGCCCGCCGGGGAGCTGTTTTTT CATKPTLTEAGGRPAGELFF
TRBJ2-2 TRBV18 - TRBD2 TGTGCCAGCTCGTCGGGACTAGCGGGCGGCACCGGGGAGCTGTTTTTT CASSSGLAGGTGELFF
TRBJ1-1 TRBV6-5 - TRBD1 TGTGCCAGCAGTTACCGTTCGGTAGGGGGCTTGAACACTGAAGCTTTCTTT CASSYRSVGGLNTEAFF
TRBJ2-3 TRBV12-3/TRBV12-4 - TRBD2 TGTGCCAGCAGCTCGGGACTAGCGGGAATTACGCAGTATTTT CASSSGLAGITQYF
TRBJ2-5 TRBV7-9 many TRBD2 TGTGCCAGCAGCCCTAGCGGGACAGAGACCCAGTACTTC CASSPSGTETQYF
TRBJ2-5 TRBV12-3/TRBV12-4 - TRBD2 TGTGCCAGCAGTCGCCGCACTAGCGGGATAGGAGGTTGGGAGACCCAGTACTTC CASSRRTSGIGGWETQYF
TRBJ1-1 TRBV7-9 - - TGTGCCAGCAGCTTAGGTCACGTGTTTCAAGACACTGAAGCTTTCTTT CASSLGHVFQDTEAFF
TRBJ2-7 TRBV20-1 few - TGCAGTGCAACCGGGCCACTCTCCTACGAGCAGTACTTC CSATGPLSYEQYF
TRBJ2-1 TRBV7-2 few TRBD1 TGTGCCAGCAGCTCAGACAGGGCCCGAAACTACAATGAGCAGTTCTTC CASSSDRARNYNEQFF
TRBJ2-3 TRBV5-1 many TRBD2 TGCGCCAGCAGCCTGAGACTAGCGGGAAGCACAGATACGCAGTATTTT CASSLRLAGSTDTQYF
TRBJ2-2 TRBV7-2 - TRBD1 TGTGCCAGCAGGGTCACAGGGGCTACAACGAACACCGGGGAGCTGTTTTTT CASRVTGATTNTGELFF
TRBJ2-2 TRBV11-2 - - TGTGCCAGCAGCTTCCCAGGCGGGACCCGTTTCACCGGGGAGCTGTTTTTT CASSFPGGTRFTGELFF